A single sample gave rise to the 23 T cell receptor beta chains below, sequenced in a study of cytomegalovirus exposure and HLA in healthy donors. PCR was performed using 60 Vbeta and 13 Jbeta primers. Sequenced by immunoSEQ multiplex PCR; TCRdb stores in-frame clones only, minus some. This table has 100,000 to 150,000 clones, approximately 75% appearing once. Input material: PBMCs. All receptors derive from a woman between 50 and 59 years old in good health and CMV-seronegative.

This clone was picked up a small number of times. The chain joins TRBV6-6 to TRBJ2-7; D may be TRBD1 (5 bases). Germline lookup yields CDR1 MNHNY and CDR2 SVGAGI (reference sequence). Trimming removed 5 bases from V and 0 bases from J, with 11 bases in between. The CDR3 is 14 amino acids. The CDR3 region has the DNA TGTGCCAGCAGTACAGGCTTGTCCTCCTACGAGCAGTACTTC. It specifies CASSTGLSSYEQYF.

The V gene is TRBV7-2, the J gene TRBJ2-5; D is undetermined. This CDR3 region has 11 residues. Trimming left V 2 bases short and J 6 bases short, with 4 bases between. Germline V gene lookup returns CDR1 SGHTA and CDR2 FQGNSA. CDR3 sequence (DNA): TGTGCCAGCAGCTTAAGCCAGACCCAGTACTTC. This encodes CASSLSQTQYF.

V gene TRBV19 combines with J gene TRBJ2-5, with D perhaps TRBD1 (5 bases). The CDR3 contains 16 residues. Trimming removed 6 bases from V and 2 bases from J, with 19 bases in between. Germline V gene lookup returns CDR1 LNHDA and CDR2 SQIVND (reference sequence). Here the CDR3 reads CASSLRAQGWQETQYF. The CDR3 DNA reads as TGTGCCAGTAGCCTCAGGGCTCAGGGTTGGCAAGAGACCCAGTACTTC.

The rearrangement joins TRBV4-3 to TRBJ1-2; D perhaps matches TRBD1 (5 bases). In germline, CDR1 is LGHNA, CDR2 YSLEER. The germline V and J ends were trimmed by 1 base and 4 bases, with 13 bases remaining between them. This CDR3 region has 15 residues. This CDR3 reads CASSQVGGTSYGYTF. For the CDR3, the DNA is TGCGCCAGCAGCCAAGTCGGGGGGACCTCCTATGGCTACACCTTC.

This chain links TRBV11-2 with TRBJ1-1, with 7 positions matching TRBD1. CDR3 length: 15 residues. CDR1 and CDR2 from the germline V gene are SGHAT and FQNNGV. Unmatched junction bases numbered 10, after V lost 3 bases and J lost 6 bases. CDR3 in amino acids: CASSFHLDRASEAFF. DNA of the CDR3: TGTGCCAGCAGCTTCCACCTAGACAGGGCTTCTGAAGCTTTCTTT.

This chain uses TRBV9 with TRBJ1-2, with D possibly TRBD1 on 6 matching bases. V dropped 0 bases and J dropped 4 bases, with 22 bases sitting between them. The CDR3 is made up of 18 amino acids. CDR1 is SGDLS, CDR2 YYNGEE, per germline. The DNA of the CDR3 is TGTGCCAGCAGCGTAGTTCCGGGGGGCCAACACCTATCCTATGGCTACACCTTC. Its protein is CASSVVPGGQHLSYGYTF.

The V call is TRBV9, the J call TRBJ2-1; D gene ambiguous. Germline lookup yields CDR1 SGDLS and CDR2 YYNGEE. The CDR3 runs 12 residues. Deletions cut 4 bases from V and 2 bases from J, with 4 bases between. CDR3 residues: CASSSTYNEQFF. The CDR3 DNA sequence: TGTGCCAGCAGCTCCACCTACAATGAGCAGTTCTTC.

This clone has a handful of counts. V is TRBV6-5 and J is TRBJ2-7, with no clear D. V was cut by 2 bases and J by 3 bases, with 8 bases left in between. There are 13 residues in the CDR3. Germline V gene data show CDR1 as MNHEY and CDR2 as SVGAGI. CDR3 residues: CASSYGHGYEQYF. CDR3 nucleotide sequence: TGTGCCAGCAGTTACGGGCATGGCTACGAGCAGTACTTC.

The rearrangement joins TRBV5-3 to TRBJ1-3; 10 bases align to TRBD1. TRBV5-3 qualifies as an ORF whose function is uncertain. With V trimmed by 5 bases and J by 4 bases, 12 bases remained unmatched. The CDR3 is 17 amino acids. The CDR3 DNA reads TGTGCCAGAAGACGATCCAGACAGGGGGCTAAGGGAAACACCATATATTTT. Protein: CARRRSRQGAKGNTIYF.

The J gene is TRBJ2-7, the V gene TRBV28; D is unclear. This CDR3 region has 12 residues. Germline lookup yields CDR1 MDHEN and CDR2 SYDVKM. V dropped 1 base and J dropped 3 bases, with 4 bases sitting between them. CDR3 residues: CASSLSNYEQYF. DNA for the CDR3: TGTGCCAGCAGTTTATCCAACTACGAGCAGTACTTC.

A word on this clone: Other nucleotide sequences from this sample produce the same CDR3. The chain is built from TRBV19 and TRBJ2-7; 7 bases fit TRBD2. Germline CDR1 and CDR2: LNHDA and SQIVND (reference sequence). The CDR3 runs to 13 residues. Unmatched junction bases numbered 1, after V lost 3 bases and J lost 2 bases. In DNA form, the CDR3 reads TGTGCCAGTAGTATCACTAGCGCCTACGAGCAGTACTTC. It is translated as CASSITSAYEQYF.

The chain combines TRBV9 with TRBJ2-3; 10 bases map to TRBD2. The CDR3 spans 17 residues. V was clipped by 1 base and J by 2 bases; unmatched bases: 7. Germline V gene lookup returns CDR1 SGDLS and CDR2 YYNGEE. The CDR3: CASSVPISGRNTDTQYF. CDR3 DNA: TGTGCCAGCAGCGTACCAATTAGCGGGAGGAACACAGATACGCAGTATTTT.

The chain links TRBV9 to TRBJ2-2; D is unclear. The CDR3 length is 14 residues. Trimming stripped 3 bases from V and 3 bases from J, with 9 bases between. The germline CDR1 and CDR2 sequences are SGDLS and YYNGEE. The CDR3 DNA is TGTGCCAGCAGCGACCACTATTACACCGGGGAGCTGTTTTTT. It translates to CASSDHYYTGELFF.

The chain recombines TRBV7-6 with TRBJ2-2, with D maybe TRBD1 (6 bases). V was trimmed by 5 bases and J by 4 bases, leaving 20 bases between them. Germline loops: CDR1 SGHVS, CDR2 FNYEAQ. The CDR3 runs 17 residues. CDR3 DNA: TGTGCCAGCAGCGCCGTTGGGGGACAATTGGGCACCGGGGAGCTGTTTTTT. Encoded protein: CASSAVGGQLGTGELFF.

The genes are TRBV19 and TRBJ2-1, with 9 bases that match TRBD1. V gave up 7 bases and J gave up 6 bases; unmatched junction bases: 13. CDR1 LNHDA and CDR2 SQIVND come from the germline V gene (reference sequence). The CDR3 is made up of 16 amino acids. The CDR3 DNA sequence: TGTGCCAGTACCCCGCCTGGGGACAGGGTATTCAATGAGCAGTTCTTC. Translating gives CASTPPGDRVFNEQFF.

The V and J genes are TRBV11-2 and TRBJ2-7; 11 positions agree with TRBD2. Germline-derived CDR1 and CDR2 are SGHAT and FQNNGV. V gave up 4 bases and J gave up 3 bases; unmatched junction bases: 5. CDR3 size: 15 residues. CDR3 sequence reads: CASSYGTSGFYEQYF. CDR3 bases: TGTGCCAGCAGCTACGGGACTAGCGGTTTCTACGAGCAGTACTTC.

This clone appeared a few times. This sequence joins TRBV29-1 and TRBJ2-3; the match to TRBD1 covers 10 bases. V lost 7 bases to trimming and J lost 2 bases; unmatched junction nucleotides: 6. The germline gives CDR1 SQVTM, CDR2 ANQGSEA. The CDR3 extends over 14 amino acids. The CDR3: CSARDRGVTDTQYF. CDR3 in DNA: TGCAGCGCCCGGGACAGGGGTGTCACAGATACGCAGTATTTT.

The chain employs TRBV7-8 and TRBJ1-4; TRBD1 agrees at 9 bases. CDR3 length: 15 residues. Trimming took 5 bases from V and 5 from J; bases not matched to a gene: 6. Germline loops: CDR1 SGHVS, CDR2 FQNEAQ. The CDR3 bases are TGTGCCAGCAGCCGAAGACAGGGGGGCAATGAAAAACTGTTTTTT. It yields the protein CASSRRQGGNEKLFF.

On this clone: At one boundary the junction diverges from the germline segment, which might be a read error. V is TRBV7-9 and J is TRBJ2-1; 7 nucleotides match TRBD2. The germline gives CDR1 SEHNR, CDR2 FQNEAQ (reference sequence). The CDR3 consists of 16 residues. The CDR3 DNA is TGTTCCAGCAGCTTAGCGCCGCTAGCGGACTACAATGAGCAGTTCTTC. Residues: CSSSLAPLADYNEQFF. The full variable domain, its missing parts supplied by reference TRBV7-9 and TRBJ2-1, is DTGVSQNPRHKITKRGQNVTFRCDPISEHNRLYWYRQTLGQGPEFLTYFQNEAQLEKSRLLSDRFSAERPKGSFSTLEIQRTEQGDSAMYLCSSSLAPLADYNEQFFGPGTRLTVL.

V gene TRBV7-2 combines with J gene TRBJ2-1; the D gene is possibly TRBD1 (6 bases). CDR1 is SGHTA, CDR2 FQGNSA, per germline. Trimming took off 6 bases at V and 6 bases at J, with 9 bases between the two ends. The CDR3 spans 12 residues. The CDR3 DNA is TGTGCCAGCAGTCAGACAGGCAATGAGCAGTTCTTC. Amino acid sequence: CASSQTGNEQFF. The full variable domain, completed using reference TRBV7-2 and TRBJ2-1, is GAGVSQSPSNKVTEKGKDVELRCDPISGHTALYWYRQSLGQGLEFLIYFQGNSAPDKSGLPSDRFSAERTGGSVSTLTIQRTQQEDSAVYLCASSQTGNEQFFGPGTRLTVL.

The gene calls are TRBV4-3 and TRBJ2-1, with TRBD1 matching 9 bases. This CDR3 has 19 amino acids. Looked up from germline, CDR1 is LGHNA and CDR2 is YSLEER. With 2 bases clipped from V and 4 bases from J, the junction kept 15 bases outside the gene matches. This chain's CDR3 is CASSQSATGGSFYYNEQFF. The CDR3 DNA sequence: TGCGCCAGCAGCCAAAGTGCGACAGGGGGATCCTTCTATTACAATGAGCAGTTCTTC.

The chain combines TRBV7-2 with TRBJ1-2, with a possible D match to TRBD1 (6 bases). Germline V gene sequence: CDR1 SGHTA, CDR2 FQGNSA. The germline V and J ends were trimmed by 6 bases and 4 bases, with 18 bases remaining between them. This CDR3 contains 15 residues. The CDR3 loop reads CASRKGDTQGYGYTF. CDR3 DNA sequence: TGTGCCAGCAGGAAAGGGGACACCCAGGGCTATGGCTACACCTTC.

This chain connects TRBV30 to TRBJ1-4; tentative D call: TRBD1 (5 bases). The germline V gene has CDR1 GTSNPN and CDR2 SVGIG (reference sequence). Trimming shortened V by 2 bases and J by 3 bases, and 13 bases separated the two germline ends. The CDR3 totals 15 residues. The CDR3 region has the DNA TGTGCCTGGAGTATAGGGGCCGCAGCTAATGAAAAACTGTTTTTT. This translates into CAWSIGAAANEKLFF.